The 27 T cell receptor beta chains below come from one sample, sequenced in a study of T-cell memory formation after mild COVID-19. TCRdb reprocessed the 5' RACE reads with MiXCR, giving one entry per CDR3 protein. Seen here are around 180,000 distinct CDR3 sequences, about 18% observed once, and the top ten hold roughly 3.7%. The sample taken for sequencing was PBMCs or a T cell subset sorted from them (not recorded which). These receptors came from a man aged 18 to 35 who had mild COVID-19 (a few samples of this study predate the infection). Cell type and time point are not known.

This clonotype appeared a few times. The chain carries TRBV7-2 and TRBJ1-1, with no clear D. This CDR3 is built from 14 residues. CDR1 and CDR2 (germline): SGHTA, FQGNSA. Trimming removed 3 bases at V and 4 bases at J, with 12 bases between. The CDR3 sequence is CASSFYSPGTEAFF. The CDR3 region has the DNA TGTGCCAGCAGCTTTTATAGTCCGGGCACTGAAGCTTTCTTT.

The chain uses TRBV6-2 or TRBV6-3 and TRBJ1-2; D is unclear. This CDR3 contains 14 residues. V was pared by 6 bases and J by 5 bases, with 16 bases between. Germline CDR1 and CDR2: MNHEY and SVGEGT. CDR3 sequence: CASSRLNRGYGYTF. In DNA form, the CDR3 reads TGTGCCAGCAGCAGATTAAACCGCGGATATGGCTACACCTTC.

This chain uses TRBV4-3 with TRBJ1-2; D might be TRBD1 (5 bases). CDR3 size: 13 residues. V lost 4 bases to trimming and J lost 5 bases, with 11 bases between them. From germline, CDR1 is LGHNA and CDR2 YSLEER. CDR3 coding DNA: TGCGCCAGCAGCCGGCAGGGCGATTATGGCTACACCTTC. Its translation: CASSRQGDYGYTF.

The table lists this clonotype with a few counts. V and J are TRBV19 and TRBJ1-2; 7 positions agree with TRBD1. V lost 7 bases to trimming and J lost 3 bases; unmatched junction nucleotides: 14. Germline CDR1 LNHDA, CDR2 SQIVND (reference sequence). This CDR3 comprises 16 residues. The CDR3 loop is CASTSYRDRIHYGYTF. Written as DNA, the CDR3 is TGTGCCAGTACCTCTTACCGGGACAGAATACACTATGGCTACACCTTC.

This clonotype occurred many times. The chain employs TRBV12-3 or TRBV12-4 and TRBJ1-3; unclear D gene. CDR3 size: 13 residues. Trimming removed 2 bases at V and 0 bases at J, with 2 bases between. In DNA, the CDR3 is TGTGCCAGCAGTTTAAGCTCTGGAAACACCATATATTTT. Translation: CASSLSSGNTIYF.

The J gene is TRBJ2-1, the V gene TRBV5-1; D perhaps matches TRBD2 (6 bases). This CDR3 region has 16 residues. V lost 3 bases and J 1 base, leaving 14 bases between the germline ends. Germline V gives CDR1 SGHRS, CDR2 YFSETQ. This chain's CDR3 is CASSSMEGSSYNEQFF. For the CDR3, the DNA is TGCGCCAGCAGCTCCATGGAGGGGAGTTCCTACAATGAGCAGTTCTTC.

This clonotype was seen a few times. The CDR3 DNA sequence: TGCGCCAGCAGCTCCGGCGACAGGAGCACAGATACGCAGTATTTT. Translating gives CASSSGDRSTDTQYF. V usage is TRBV5-1 and J usage is TRBJ2-3; D may be TRBD1 (6 bases). The V gene lost 3 bases and the J gene lost 0 bases, with 11 bases spanning the gap. The CDR3 has 15 residues. Per the germline V gene, CDR1 is SGHRS and CDR2 is YFSETQ.

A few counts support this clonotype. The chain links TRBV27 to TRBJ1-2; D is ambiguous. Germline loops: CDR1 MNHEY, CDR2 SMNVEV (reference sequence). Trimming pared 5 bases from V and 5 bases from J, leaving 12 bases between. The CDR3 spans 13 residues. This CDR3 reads CASSKDGLYGYTF. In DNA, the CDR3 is TGTGCCAGCAGTAAGGACGGCCTATATGGCTACACCTTC.

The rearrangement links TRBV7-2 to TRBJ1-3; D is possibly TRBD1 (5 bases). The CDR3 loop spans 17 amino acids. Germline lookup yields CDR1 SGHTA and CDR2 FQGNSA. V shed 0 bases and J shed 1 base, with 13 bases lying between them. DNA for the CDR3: TGTGCCAGCAGCTTAGCTTTCCAGGGACCATCTGGAAACACCATATATTTT. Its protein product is CASSLAFQGPSGNTIYF.

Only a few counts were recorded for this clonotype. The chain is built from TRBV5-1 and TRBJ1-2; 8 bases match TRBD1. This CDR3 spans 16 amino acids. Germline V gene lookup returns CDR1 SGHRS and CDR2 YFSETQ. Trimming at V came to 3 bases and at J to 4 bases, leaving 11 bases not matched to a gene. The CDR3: CASSSGGTGQIYGYTF. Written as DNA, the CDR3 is TGCGCCAGCAGCTCGGGGGGGACAGGACAGATCTATGGCTACACCTTC.

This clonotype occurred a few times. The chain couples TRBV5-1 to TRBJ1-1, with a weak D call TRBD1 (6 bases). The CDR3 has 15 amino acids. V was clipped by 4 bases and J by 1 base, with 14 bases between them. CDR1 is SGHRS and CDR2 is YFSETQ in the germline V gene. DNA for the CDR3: TGCGCCAGCAGCCGCGCCGGGACACAGAACACTGAAGCTTTCTTT. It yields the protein CASSRAGTQNTEAFF.

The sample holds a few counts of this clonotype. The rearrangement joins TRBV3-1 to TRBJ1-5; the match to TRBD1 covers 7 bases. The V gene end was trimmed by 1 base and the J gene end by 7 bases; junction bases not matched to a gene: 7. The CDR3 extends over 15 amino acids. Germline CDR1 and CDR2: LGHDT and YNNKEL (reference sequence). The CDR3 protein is CASSQGSGGGQPQHF. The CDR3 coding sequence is TGTGCCAGCAGCCAAGGTTCAGGGGGGGGACAGCCCCAGCATTTT.

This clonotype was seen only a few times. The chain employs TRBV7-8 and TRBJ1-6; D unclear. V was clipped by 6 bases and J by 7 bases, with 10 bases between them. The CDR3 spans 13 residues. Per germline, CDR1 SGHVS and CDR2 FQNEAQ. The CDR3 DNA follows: TGTGCCAGCAGACAACAGCCGAATTCACCCCTCCACTTT. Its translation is CASRQQPNSPLHF.

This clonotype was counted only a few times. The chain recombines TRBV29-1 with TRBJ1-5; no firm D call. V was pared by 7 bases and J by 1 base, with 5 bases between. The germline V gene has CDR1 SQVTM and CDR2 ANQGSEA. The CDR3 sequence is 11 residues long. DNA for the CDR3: TGCAGCGCGGGGAGCAATCAGCCCCAGCATTTT. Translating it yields CSAGSNQPQHF.

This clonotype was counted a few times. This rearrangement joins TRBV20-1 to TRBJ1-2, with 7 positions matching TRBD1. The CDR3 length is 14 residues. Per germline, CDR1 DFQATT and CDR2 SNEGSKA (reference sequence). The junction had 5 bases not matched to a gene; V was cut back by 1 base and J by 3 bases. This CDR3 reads CSARASDRDYGYTF. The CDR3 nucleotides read TGCAGTGCTAGAGCCTCCGACAGGGACTATGGCTACACCTTC.

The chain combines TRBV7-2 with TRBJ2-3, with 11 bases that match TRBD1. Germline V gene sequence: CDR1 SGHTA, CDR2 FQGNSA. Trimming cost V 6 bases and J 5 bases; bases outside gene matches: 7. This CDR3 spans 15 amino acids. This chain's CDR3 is CASRRTGTGGDTQYF. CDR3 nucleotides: TGTGCCAGCAGACGAACCGGGACAGGGGGAGATACGCAGTATTTT. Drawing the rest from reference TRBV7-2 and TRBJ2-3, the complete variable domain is GAGVSQSPSNKVTEKGKDVELRCDPISGHTALYWYRQSLGQGLEFLIYFQGNSAPDKSGLPSDRFSAERTGGSVSTLTIQRTQQEDSAVYLCASRRTGTGGDTQYFGPGTRLTVL.

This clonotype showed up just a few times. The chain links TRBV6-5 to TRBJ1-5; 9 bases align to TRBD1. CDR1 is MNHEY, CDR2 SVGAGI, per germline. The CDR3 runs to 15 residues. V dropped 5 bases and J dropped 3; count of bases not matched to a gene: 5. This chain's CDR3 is CASSPGTGINQPQHF. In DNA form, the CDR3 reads TGTGCCAGCAGTCCCGGGACAGGGATCAATCAGCCCCAGCATTTT.

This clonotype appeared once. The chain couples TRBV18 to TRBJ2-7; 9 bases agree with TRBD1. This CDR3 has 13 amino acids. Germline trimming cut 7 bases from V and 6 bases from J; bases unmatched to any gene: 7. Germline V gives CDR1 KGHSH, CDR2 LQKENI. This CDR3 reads CASLGTGSGEQYF. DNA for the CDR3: TGTGCCAGCTTAGGGACAGGGAGTGGCGAGCAGTACTTC. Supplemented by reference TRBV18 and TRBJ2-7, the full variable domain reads NAGVMQNPRHLVRRRGQEARLRCSPMKGHSHVYWYRQLPEEGLKFMVYLQKENIIDESGMPKERFSAEFPKEGPSILRIQQVVRGDSAAYFCASLGTGSGEQYFGPGTRLTVT.

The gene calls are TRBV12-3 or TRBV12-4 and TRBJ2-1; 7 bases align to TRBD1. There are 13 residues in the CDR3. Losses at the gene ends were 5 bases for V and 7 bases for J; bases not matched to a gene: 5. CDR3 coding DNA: TGTGCCAGCAGTCCGGACAGGTGGAATGAGCAGTTCTTC. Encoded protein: CASSPDRWNEQFF.

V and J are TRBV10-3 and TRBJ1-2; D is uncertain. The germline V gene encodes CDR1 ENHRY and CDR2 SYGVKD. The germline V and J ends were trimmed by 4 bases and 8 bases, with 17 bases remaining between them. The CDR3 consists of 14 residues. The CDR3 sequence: CAISAQRPLWGYTF. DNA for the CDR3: TGTGCCATCAGTGCTCAGCGGCCCCTATGGGGCTACACCTTC.

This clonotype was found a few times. Here the CDR3 reads CASSHRDRDYGYTF. CDR3 DNA sequence: TGCGCCAGCAGTCACCGGGACCGCGACTATGGCTACACCTTC. The V call is TRBV5-1, the J call TRBJ1-2; maybe TRBD1 (5 bases). CDR3 length: 14 amino acids. Germline CDR1 reads SGHRS; CDR2 reads YFSETQ. V was shortened by 5 bases and J by 3 bases, with 14 bases between the two germline ends.

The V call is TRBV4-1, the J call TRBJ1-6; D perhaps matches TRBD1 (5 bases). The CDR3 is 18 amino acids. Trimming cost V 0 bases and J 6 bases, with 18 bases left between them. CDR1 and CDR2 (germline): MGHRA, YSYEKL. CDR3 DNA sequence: TGCGCCAGCAGCCAAGATATCGACATCCAAAGGGGTAATTCACCCCTCCACTTT. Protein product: CASSQDIDIQRGNSPLHF.

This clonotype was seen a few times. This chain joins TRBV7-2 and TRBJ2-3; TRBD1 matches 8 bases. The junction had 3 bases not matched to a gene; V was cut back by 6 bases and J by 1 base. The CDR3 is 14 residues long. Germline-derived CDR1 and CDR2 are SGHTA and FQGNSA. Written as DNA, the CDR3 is TGTGCCAGCAGACCGGACAGGGGCACAGATACGCAGTATTTT. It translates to CASRPDRGTDTQYF.

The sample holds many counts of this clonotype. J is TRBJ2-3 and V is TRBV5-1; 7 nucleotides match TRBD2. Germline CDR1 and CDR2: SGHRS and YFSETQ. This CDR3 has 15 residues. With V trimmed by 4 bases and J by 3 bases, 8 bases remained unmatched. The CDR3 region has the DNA TGCGCCAGCAGCCCCGGTCGGGGAGGGACAGATACGCAGTATTTT. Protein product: CASSPGRGGTDTQYF.

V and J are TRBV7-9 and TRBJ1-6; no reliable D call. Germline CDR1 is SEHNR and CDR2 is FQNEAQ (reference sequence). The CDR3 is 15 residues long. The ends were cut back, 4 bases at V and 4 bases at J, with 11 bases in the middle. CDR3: CASSSWPPYNSPLHF. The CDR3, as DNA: TGTGCCAGCAGCTCCTGGCCACCGTATAATTCACCCCTCCACTTT. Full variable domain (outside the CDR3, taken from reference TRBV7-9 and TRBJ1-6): DTGVSQNPRHKITKRGQNVTFRCDPISEHNRLYWYRQTLGQGPEFLTYFQNEAQLEKSRLLSDRFSAERPKGSFSTLEIQRTEQGDSAMYLCASSSWPPYNSPLHFGNGTRLTVT.

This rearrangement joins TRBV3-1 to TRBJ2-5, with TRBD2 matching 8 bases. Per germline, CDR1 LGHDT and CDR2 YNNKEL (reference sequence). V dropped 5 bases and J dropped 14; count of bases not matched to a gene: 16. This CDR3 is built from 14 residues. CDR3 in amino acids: CASSSSERPGLVYF. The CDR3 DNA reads TGTGCCAGCAGCTCAAGTGAGCGACCGGGACTAGTATACTTC.

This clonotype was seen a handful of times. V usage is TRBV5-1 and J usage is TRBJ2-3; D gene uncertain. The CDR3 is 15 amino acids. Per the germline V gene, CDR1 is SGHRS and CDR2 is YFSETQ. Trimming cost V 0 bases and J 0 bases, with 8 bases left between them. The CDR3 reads CASSLGVGSTDTQYF. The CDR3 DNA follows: TGCGCCAGCAGCTTGGGGGTTGGGAGCACAGATACGCAGTATTTT. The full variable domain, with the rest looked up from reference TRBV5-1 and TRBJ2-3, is KAGVTQTPRYLIKTRGQQVTLSCSPISGHRSVSWYQQTPGQGLQFLFEYFSETQRNKGNFPGRFSGRQFSNSRSEMNVSTLELGDSALYLCASSLGVGSTDTQYFGPGTRLTVL.